What follows are 22 T cell receptor beta chains derived from one specimen sequenced in a study of OX40 agonist ivuxolimab in advanced cancers. Assay used: immunoSEQ multiplex PCR; TCRdb lists only in-frame clones, some missing. The top ten hold over 10% of the sample, which has 60,000 to 80,000 clones, about 88% seen once. The sample here was CD4+ or CD8+ T cells sorted from blood, taken in a trial of the OX40 agonist ivuxolimab. All receptors derive from an adult with an advanced solid tumor such as melanoma, head and neck, liver or kidney cancer.

The CDR3 nucleotides read TGCAGTGCTAGAGTAAACGGGGAGCTGTTTTTT. Its translation is CSARVNGELFF. The V and J genes are TRBV20-1 and TRBJ2-2; D is uncertain. Trimming removed 1 base from V and 7 bases from J, with 4 bases in between. CDR1 is DFQATT, CDR2 SNEGSKA, per germline (reference sequence). CDR3 length: 11 amino acids.

This clone occurred a few times. The V gene is TRBV5-6, the J gene TRBJ1-5; D is unclear. Trimming left V 4 bases short and J 0 bases short, with 8 bases between. Germline assignment: CDR1 SGHDT and CDR2 YYEEEE. The CDR3 runs 14 residues. The CDR3 region is CASSPDGSNQPQHF. The CDR3 DNA is TGTGCCAGCAGCCCGGACGGTAGCAATCAGCCCCAGCATTTT.

CDR3 sequence reads: CASSLKVQGALSGNTIYF. CDR3 nucleotide sequence: TGCGCCAGCAGCTTGAAGGTCCAGGGGGCGCTCTCTGGAAACACCATATATTTT. The chain uses TRBV5-1 and TRBJ1-3, with 8 bases aligning to TRBD1. The ends lost 1 base at V and 0 bases at J; junction bases unmatched: 9. This CDR3 is built from 18 residues. Germline CDR1 is SGHRS and CDR2 is YFSETQ. Full variable domain (missing parts from reference TRBV5-1 and TRBJ1-3): KAGVTQTPRYLIKTRGQQVTLSCSPISGHRSVSWYQQTPGQGLQFLFEYFSETQRNKGNFPGRFSGRQFSNSRSEMNVSTLELGDSALYLCASSLKVQGALSGNTIYFGEGSWLTVV.

The V call is TRBV19, the J call TRBJ1-4; D gene uncertain. Trimming cost V 6 bases and J 0 bases, with 8 bases left between them. Per the germline V gene, CDR1 is LNHDA and CDR2 is SQIVND (reference sequence). The CDR3 spans 14 residues. CDR3 in DNA: TGTGCCAGTAGGCATGACCCAACTAATGAAAAACTGTTTTTT. Protein: CASRHDPTNEKLFF.

The J gene is TRBJ2-1, the V gene TRBV6-6, with D possibly TRBD2 on 6 matching bases. From germline, CDR1 is MNHNY and CDR2 SVGAGI (reference sequence). This CDR3 spans 12 amino acids. V was pared by 5 bases and J by 10 bases, with 12 bases between. The chain's CDR3 is CASSGGVREQFF. The DNA for the CDR3 is TGTGCCAGCAGTGGAGGGGTAAGGGAGCAGTTCTTC.

J is TRBJ2-1 and V is TRBV28; no definite D call. This CDR3 spans 14 amino acids. Trimming pared 8 bases from V and 4 bases from J, leaving 15 bases between. The germline CDR1 and CDR2 sequences are MDHEN and SYDVKM. The CDR3 DNA is TGTGCCAGCCCCCCCGGACGGGCGTACAATGAGCAGTTCTTC. As protein: CASPPGRAYNEQFF. Using reference TRBV28 and TRBJ2-1 for the parts outside the CDR3, the full variable domain is DVKVTQSSRYLVKRTGEKVFLECVQDMDHENMFWYRQDPGLGLRLIYFSYDVKMKEKGDIPEGYSVSREKKERFSLILESASTNQTSMYLCASPPGRAYNEQFFGPGTRLTVL.

The V gene is TRBV28, the J gene TRBJ1-4; D possibly corresponds to TRBD1 (5 bases). The germline CDR1 and CDR2 sequences are MDHEN and SYDVKM. With 2 bases removed from V and 3 bases from J, the gap between germline ends came to 19 bases. The CDR3 is 18 residues long. The chain's CDR3 is CASSLVGGPYGANEKLFF. The CDR3 nucleotides are TGTGCCAGCAGTTTAGTGGGGGGACCTTATGGCGCTAATGAAAAACTGTTTTTT.

J is TRBJ2-1 and V is TRBV10-3; 10 nucleotides match TRBD1. Trimming at V came to 5 bases and at J to 5 bases, leaving 6 bases not matched to a gene. CDR1 and CDR2 (germline): ENHRY, SYGVKD. The CDR3 sequence is 15 residues long. In DNA form, the CDR3 reads TGTGCCATCAGTAAGGACAGGGGGGAGAACAATGAGCAGTTCTTC. Amino acid sequence: CAISKDRGENNEQFF.

In nucleotides, the CDR3 is TGTGCCAGCACCCTAAATCCGGGGGGTACCTATGGCTACACCTTC. Protein sequence: CASTLNPGGTYGYTF. The genes are TRBV5-4 and TRBJ1-2, with D perhaps matching TRBD1 (5 bases). This CDR3 spans 15 amino acids. V was cut by 6 bases and J by 4 bases, with 19 bases left in between. Germline CDR1 is SGHNT and CDR2 is YYREEE (reference sequence).

The rearrangement joins TRBV14 to TRBJ1-2; perhaps TRBD1 as D (5 bases). Trimming removed 4 bases at V and 3 bases at J, with 18 bases between. In germline, CDR1 is SGHDN, CDR2 FVKESK. This CDR3 region has 16 residues. CDR3: CASSRWGGVPYYGYTF. As DNA, the CDR3 is TGTGCCAGCAGCCGTTGGGGGGGAGTCCCGTACTATGGCTACACCTTC.

The chain carries TRBV5-1 and TRBJ2-5, with 12 positions matching TRBD2. The V segment lost 5 bases and the J segment 5 bases; nucleotides outside the gene matches: 7. Germline CDR1 is SGHRS and CDR2 is YFSETQ. The length of the CDR3 is 15 residues. The CDR3 spells CASRASGGALETQYF. The CDR3 DNA reads TGCGCCAGCAGGGCTAGCGGGGGGGCCCTGGAGACCCAGTACTTC.

The V gene is TRBV29-1, the J gene TRBJ1-1, with D hard to call. This CDR3 contains 13 residues. In germline, CDR1 is SQVTM, CDR2 ANQGSEA. V was clipped by 3 bases and J by 0 bases, with 8 bases between them. CDR3 in amino acids: CSVEQFMNTEAFF. The CDR3 nucleotides are TGCAGCGTTGAGCAGTTCATGAACACTGAAGCTTTCTTT. Drawing the rest from reference TRBV29-1 and TRBJ1-1, the complete variable domain is SAVISQKPSRDICQRGTSLTIQCQVDSQVTMMFWYRQQPGQSLTLIATANQGSEATYESGFVIDKFPISRPNLTFSTLTVSNMSPEDSSIYLCSVEQFMNTEAFFGQGTRLTVV.

This sequence joins TRBV29-1 and TRBJ2-5, with TRBD2 as a possible D gene (6 bases). In germline, CDR1 is SQVTM, CDR2 ANQGSEA. Trimming left V 6 bases short and J 3 bases short, with 14 bases between. This CDR3 has 13 amino acids. The CDR3 sequence is CSVAGTPKETQYF. DNA of the CDR3: TGCAGCGTCGCCGGGACTCCGAAAGAGACCCAGTACTTC. Supplemented by reference TRBV29-1 and TRBJ2-5, the full variable domain reads SAVISQKPSRDICQRGTSLTIQCQVDSQVTMMFWYRQQPGQSLTLIATANQGSEATYESGFVIDKFPISRPNLTFSTLTVSNMSPEDSSIYLCSVAGTPKETQYFGPGTRLLVL.

This clone occurred once. The V gene is TRBV29-1, the J gene TRBJ1-2, with a weak D call TRBD1 (5 bases). The CDR3 sequence is 11 residues long. The V end lost 8 bases, the J end lost 6 bases, and 13 bases lay between the germline ends. Germline values: CDR1 SQVTM, CDR2 ANQGSEA. The CDR3 DNA reads as TGCAGCCCTGGGGAGGGGAATGGCTACACCTTC. Its translation is CSPGEGNGYTF. Together with reference TRBV29-1 and TRBJ1-2, the CDR3 gives the full variable domain: SAVISQKPSRDICQRGTSLTIQCQVDSQVTMMFWYRQQPGQSLTLIATANQGSEATYESGFVIDKFPISRPNLTFSTLTVSNMSPEDSSIYLCSPGEGNGYTFGSGTRLTVV.

The chain carries TRBV9 and TRBJ2-3; D unresolved. The CDR3 sequence is 12 residues long. Germline CDR1 SGDLS, CDR2 YYNGEE. Trimming removed 2 bases at V and 0 bases at J, with 1 base between. The CDR3 region has the DNA TGTGCCAGCAGCGTTAGCACAGATACGCAGTATTTT. Protein sequence: CASSVSTDTQYF.

The V gene is TRBV5-1, the J gene TRBJ2-3, with D perhaps TRBD2 (5 bases). Trimming cost V 3 bases and J 2 bases, with 16 bases left between them. Germline CDR1 and CDR2: SGHRS and YFSETQ. This CDR3 comprises 16 residues. The CDR3 loop reads CASSSDRTGSTDTQYF. DNA of the CDR3: TGCGCCAGCAGCTCGGACCGGACGGGGTCCACAGATACGCAGTATTTT. Complete variable domain (other parts from reference TRBV5-1 and TRBJ2-3): KAGVTQTPRYLIKTRGQQVTLSCSPISGHRSVSWYQQTPGQGLQFLFEYFSETQRNKGNFPGRFSGRQFSNSRSEMNVSTLELGDSALYLCASSSDRTGSTDTQYFGPGTRLTVL.

The rearrangement uses TRBV5-4 and TRBJ2-3, with 7 bases aligning to TRBD1. Germline CDR1 and CDR2: SGHNT and YYREEE (reference sequence). Germline trimming cut 3 bases from V and 2 bases from J; bases unmatched to any gene: 9. The CDR3 is 16 amino acids. CDR3 bases: TGTGCCAGCAGCTCTAGTCCGGGACAGCTCACAGATACGCAGTATTTT. It encodes CASSSSPGQLTDTQYF. Based on the CDR3 plus reference TRBV5-4 and TRBJ2-3, the full variable domain is ETGVTQSPTHLIKTRGQQVTLRCSSQSGHNTVSWYQQALGQGPQFIFQYYREEENGRGNFPPRFSGLQFPNYSSELNVNALELDDSALYLCASSSSPGQLTDTQYFGPGTRLTVL.

J is TRBJ2-7 and V is TRBV14; D is unresolved. The CDR3 has 17 amino acids. Germline CDR1 is SGHDN and CDR2 is FVKESK. The ends were cut back, 0 bases at V and 0 bases at J, with 15 bases in the middle. In nucleotides, the CDR3 is TGTGCCAGCAGCCAAGATTTATCTCCTGGGTACTCCTACGAGCAGTACTTC. Translating gives CASSQDLSPGYSYEQYF.

The chain combines TRBV4-1 with TRBJ2-2; 8 nucleotides agree with TRBD1. V was pared by 4 bases and J by 0 bases, with 4 bases of the junction left unmatched. From germline, CDR1 is MGHRA and CDR2 YSYEKL. The CDR3 consists of 16 residues. The DNA of the CDR3 is TGCGCCAGCAGCCGAGGACAGGGTACGAACACCGGGGAGCTGTTTTTT. Its translation is CASSRGQGTNTGELFF.

This sequence joins TRBV4-1 and TRBJ1-5; TRBD1 is a possible D gene (6 bases). This CDR3 spans 15 amino acids. Trimming pared 3 bases from V and 5 bases from J, leaving 14 bases between. Germline CDR1 and CDR2: MGHRA and YSYEKL. This chain's CDR3 is CASSQHQGPYQPQHF. CDR3 nucleotides: TGCGCCAGCAGCCAGCATCAGGGGCCCTATCAGCCCCAGCATTTT.

The chain has TRBV6-1 and TRBJ2-5, with D possibly being TRBD2 (6 bases). The CDR3 has 13 residues. Trimming pared 5 bases from V and 7 bases from J, leaving 14 bases between. Germline V gene lookup returns CDR1 MNHNS and CDR2 SASEGT. The DNA of the CDR3 is TGTGCCAGCAGTCTCCGACCCGGGGGGACCCAGTACTTC. Translating gives CASSLRPGGTQYF.

The gene calls are TRBV15 and TRBJ2-2; TRBD1 is a possible D gene (5 bases). Trimming shortened V by 1 base and J by 1 base, and 7 bases separated the two germline ends. The germline V gene encodes CDR1 LNHNV and CDR2 YYDKDF (reference sequence). The length of the CDR3 is 15 residues. CDR3 residues: CATSRGQMNTGELFF. The CDR3 region has the DNA TGTGCCACCAGCAGAGGACAGATGAACACCGGGGAGCTGTTTTTT.